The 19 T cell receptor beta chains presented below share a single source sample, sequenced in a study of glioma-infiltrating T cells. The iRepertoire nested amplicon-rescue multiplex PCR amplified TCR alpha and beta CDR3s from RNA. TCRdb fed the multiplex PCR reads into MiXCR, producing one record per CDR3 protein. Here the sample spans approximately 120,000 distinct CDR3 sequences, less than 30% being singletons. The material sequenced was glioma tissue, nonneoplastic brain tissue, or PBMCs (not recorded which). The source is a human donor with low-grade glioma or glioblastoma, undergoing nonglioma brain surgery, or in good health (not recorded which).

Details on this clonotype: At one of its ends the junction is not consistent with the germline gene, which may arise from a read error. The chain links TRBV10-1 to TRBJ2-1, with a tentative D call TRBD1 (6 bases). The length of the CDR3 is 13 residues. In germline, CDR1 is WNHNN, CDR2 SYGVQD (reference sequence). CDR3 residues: CASRDKLRNEQFF. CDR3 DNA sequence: TGTGCCAGCAGGGACAAGTTAAGGAATGAGCAGTTCTTC.

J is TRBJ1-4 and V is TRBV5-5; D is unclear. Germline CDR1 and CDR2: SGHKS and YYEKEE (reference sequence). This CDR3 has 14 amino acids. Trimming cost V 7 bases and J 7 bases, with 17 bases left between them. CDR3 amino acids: CASEREQAGEKLFF. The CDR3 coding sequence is TGTGCCAGCGAAAGGGAGCAGGCGGGTGAAAAACTGTTTTTT.

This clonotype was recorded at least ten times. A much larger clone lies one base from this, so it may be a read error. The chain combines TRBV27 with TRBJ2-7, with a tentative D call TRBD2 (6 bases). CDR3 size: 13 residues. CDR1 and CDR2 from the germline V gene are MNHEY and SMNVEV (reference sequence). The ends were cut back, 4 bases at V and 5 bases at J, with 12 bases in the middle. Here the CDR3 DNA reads TGTGCCAGCAGTTCATTGGAGGGCGACGAGCAGTACTTC. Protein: CASSSLEGDEQYF.

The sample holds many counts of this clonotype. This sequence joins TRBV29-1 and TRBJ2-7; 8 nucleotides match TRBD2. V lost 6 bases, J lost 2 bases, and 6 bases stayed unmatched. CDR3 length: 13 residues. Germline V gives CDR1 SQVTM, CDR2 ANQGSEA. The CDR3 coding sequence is TGCAGCGTGCCCGTAGCGGGGACCTACGAGCAGTACTTC. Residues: CSVPVAGTYEQYF.

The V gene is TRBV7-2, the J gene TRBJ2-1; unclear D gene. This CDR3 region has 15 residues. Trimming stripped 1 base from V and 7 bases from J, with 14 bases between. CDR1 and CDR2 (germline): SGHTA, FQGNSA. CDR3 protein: CASSLDHLGRNEQFF. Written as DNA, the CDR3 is TGTGCCAGCAGCTTAGATCACCTAGGTAGGAATGAGCAGTTCTTC.

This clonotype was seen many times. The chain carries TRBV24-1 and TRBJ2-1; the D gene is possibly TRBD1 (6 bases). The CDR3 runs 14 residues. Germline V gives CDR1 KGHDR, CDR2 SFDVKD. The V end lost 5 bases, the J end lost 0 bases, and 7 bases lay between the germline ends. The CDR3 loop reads CATSGGGSYNEQFF. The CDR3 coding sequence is TGTGCCACCAGTGGAGGGGGCTCCTACAATGAGCAGTTCTTC.

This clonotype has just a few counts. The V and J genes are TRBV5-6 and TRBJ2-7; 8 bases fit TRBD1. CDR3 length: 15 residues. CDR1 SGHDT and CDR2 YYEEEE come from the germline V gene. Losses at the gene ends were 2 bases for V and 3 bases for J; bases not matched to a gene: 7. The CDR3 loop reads CASSLTGTGLYEQYF. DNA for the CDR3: TGTGCCAGCAGCTTAACCGGGACAGGCCTCTACGAGCAGTACTTC.

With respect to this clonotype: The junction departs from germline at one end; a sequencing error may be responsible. CDR3 coding DNA: TGTGCCGGCAGCCTTGGGAGGTCCTACGAGCAGTACTTC. Encoded protein: CAGSLGRSYEQYF. The chain joins TRBV7-2 to TRBJ2-7, with a weak D call TRBD2 (6 bases). Germline V lookup: CDR1 SGHTA, CDR2 FQGNSA. The CDR3 consists of 13 residues.

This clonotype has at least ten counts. The CDR3: CSASLARPSEQFF. The CDR3 nucleotides read TGCAGTGCTAGCCTAGCGCGCCCGAGTGAGCAGTTCTTC. The V call is TRBV20-1, the J call TRBJ2-1, with D possibly matching TRBD2 (6 bases). The CDR3 sequence is 13 residues long. Germline-derived CDR1 and CDR2 are DFQATT and SNEGSKA (reference sequence). Deletions cut 3 bases from V and 9 bases from J, with 15 bases between.

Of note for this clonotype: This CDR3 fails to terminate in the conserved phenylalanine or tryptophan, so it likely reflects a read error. Here the CDR3 reads CSVIGTGGYTS. In DNA, the CDR3 is TGCAGCGTTATCGGGACAGGTGGCTACACCTCC. This chain connects TRBV29-1 to TRBJ1-2; TRBD1 aligns across 8 bases. CDR1 SQVTM and CDR2 ANQGSEA come from the germline V gene. This CDR3 has 11 residues. Trimming cost V 5 bases and J 7 bases; bases outside gene matches: 3.

The CDR3 nucleotides read TGTGCCAGCAGCCCAATGCGAGCGGGTTTGGGGGAGCAGTACTTC. Its protein is CASSPMRAGLGEQYF. V is TRBV7-3 and J is TRBJ2-7, with D perhaps matching TRBD2 (6 bases). CDR1 and CDR2 (germline): SGHTA, FQGTGA. Trimming pared 5 bases from V and 7 bases from J, leaving 21 bases between. There are 15 residues in the CDR3. The whole variable domain, remainder taken from reference TRBV7-3 and TRBJ2-7, is GAGVSQTPSNKVTEKGKYVELRCDPISGHTALYWYRQSLGQGPEFLIYFQGTGAADDSGLPNDRFFAVRPEGSVSTLKIQRTERGDSAVYLCASSPMRAGLGEQYFGPGTRLTVT.

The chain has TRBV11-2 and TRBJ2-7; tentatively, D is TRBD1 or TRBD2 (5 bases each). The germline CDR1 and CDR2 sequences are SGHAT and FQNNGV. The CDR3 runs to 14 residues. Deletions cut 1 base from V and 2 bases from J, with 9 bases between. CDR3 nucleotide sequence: TGTGCCAGCAGCTTAGTGCAGGGACCCTACGAGCAGTACTTC. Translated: CASSLVQGPYEQYF. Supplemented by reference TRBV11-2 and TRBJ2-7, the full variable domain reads EAGVAQSPRYKIIEKRQSVAFWCNPISGHATLYWYQQILGQGPKLLIQFQNNGVVDDSQLPKDRFSAERLKGVDSTLKIQPAKLEDSAVYLCASSLVQGPYEQYFGPGTRLTVT.

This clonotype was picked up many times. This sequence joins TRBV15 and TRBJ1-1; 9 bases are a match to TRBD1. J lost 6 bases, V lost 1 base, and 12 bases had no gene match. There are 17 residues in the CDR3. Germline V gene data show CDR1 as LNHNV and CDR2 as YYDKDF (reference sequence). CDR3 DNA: TGTGCCACCAGCAGAGCCGAGACAGGGGGATATTCGGCTGAAGCTTTCTTT. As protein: CATSRAETGGYSAEAFF.

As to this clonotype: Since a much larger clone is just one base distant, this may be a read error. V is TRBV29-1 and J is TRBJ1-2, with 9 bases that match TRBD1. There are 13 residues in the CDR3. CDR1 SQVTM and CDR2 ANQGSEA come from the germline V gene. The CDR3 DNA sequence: TGCAGCGTTGCGGCGGGACAGGGCTATGACTACACCTTC. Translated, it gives CSVAAGQGYDYTF.

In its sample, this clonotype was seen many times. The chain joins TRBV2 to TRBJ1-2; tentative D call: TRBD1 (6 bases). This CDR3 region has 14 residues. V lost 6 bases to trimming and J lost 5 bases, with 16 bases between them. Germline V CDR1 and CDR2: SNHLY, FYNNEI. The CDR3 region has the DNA TGTGCCAGCAGCGCGACACAGGGCGGATATGGCTACACCTTC. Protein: CASSATQGGYGYTF.

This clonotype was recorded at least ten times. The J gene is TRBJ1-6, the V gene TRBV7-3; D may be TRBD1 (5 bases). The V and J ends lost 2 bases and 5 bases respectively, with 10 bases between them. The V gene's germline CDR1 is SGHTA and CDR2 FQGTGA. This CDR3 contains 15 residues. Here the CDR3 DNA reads TGTGCCAGCAGCTTATTGGGGGGACATAATTCACCCCTCCACTTT. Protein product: CASSLLGGHNSPLHF.

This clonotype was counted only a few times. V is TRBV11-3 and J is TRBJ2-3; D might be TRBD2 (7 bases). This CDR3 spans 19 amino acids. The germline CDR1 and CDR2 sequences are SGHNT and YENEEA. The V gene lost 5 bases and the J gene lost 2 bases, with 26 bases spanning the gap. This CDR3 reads CASSEGAWGGAPTTDTQYF. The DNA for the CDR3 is TGTGCCAGCAGCGAGGGAGCCTGGGGGGGGGCCCCAACCACAGATACGCAGTATTTT.

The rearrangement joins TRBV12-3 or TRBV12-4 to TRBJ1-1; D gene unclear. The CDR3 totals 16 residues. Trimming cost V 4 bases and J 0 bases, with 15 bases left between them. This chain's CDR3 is CASSSSRTGMNTEAFF. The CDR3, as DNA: TGTGCCAGCAGTTCCTCCCGGACGGGAATGAACACTGAAGCTTTCTTT.

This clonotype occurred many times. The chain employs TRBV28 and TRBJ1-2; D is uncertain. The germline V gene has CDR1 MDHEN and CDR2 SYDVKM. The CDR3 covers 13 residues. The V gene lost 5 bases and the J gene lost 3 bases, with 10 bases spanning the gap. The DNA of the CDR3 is TGTGCCAGCAGTACGACTCCCCACTATGGCTACACCTTC. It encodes CASSTTPHYGYTF.